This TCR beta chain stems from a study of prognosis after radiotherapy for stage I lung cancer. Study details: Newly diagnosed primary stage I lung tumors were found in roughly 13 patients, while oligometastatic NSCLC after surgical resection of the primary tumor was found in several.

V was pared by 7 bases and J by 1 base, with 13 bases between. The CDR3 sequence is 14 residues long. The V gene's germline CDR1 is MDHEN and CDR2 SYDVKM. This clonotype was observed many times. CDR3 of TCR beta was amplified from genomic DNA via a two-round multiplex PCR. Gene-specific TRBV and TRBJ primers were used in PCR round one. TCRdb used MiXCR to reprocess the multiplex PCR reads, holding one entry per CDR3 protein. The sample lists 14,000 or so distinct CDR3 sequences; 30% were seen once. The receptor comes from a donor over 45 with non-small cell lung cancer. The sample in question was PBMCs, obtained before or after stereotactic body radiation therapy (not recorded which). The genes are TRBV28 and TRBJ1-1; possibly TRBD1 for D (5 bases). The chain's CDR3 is CASTGGERNTEAFF. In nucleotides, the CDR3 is TGTGCCAGCACCGGGGGGGAGAGGAACACTGAAGCTTTCTTT.